The T cell receptor beta chain under discussion was sequenced for a study of T cell clonotyping in hematopoietic cell transplantation. Remarks on this clone: The target antigen is unknown.

Trimming took 4 bases from V and 4 from J, leaving 16 bases between them. Germline V gives CDR1 MNHEY, CDR2 SVGAGI. This CDR3 is 15 amino acids long. Study-level results: Pathologically expanded recipient clonotypes increased progressively from day 30 to day 180 as diversity fell. Broader posttransplant TCR repertoire diversity was predicted by graft donor and pretransplant recipient Inverse Simpson Index values. Without cell sorting, CD4 versus CD8 contributions remain unresolved.

Repertoires were generated with immunoSEQ multiplex PCR, while TCRdb's copy carries only in-frame clones and drops some. The sample lists 13,000 or so clones, over 75% occurring once. The clonotype originates from a man in his thirties or forties in good health. Some clones in this sample may be carry-over from other donors' samples. The J gene is TRBJ1-2, the V gene TRBV6-5; no firm D call. The sequencing sample was made of peripheral blood mononuclear cells. The CDR3 DNA follows: TGTGCCAGCAGTTCCCGGTGGGTACAGAGCTATGGCTACACCTTC. Translated: CASSSRWVQSYGYTF.